This TCR beta chain came from a study of T cells in Graves' hyperthyroidism and ophthalmopathy. General observations from the study: Ophthalmopathy got predicted by the model a median roughly six months before its onset.

Amplified TCR beta CDR3 regions came from RNA transcripts. Initially, a first-round RT-PCR of the TCR CDR3 employed the HTBI primer set. TCRdb recomputed calls from the multiplex PCR reads with MiXCR, one row per CDR3 protein. The sample includes approximately 400,000 distinct CDR3 sequences, 25% seen only once; the top ten take around 67%. This clonotype came up many times. The antigen is unknown. With 8 bases removed from V and 1 base from J, the gap between germline ends came to 11 bases. The CDR3 runs to 14 residues. The germline gives CDR1 SNHLY, CDR2 FYNNEI. This chain joins TRBV2 and TRBJ2-2; D remains ambiguous. The sequenced sample was blood. This sequence was found in a man in his forties or fifties with Graves' hyperthyroidism. The CDR3 protein is CASQNRVNTGELFF. In nucleotides, the CDR3 is TGTGCCAGCCAGAACAGAGTGAACACCGGGGAGCTGTTTTTT.